This paragraph covers one T cell receptor (beta chain) sequence. V lost 4 bases and J lost 0, with 13 bases in between. Germline CDR1 reads LNHDA; CDR2 reads SQIVND (reference sequence). The CDR3 covers 16 residues. Researchers took RNA transcripts and amplified the TCR beta CDR3 regions from them. HTBI primers drove first-round RT-PCR of the TCR CDR3. TCRdb passed the multiplex PCR reads through MiXCR, listing each CDR3 protein once. The sample yields over 650,000 distinct CDR3 sequences, roughly 46% seen once. The sample is drawn from a study of T cells in Graves' hyperthyroidism and ophthalmopathy. The TCR was taken from an adult man with Graves' disease, either hyperthyroidism or ophthalmopathy (not recorded which). The sample was peripheral blood or thyroid tissue (not recorded which). This chain uses TRBV19 with TRBJ1-3, with D possibly TRBD1 on 5 matching bases. The CDR3 here is CASSRDGARSGNTIYF. CDR3 in DNA: TGTGCCAGTAGTAGGGACGGTGCCCGCTCTGGAAACACCATATATTTT. Supplemented by reference TRBV19 and TRBJ1-3, the full variable domain reads DGGITQSPKYLFRKEGQNVTLSCEQNLNHDAMYWYRQDPGQGLRLIYYSQIVNDFQKGDIAEGYSVSREKKESFPLTVTSAQKNPTAFYLCASSRDGARSGNTIYFGEGSWLTVV.